The 20 T cell receptor beta chains reported below all come from one sample, sequenced in a study of cytomegalovirus exposure and HLA in healthy donors (dated by TCRdb to 2016 to 2017). Library method: the immunoSEQ multiplex PCR assay. A mixture of 60 forward primers for TCR Vbeta segments and 13 reverse primers for TCR Jbeta segments was used in the multiplex PCR. This immuneACCESS table, as held by TCRdb, lists in-frame sequences with V and J called but not all clones. Of the missing ones, under half trace to an unresolved V gene in checked studies; the others have no known cause. This sample has approximately 190,000 clones in its table, and about 83% of those were observed once. The top ten clonotypes cover 1.5% to 2% of the sample. The source material was PBMCs. These receptors were obtained from a man aged 35 to 55 in good health and CMV-seropositive.

The chain joins TRBV6-4 to TRBJ1-1; 7 bases are a match to TRBD1. This CDR3 is built from 12 residues. J was trimmed by 9 bases and V by 11 bases; bases with no gene match: 12. Per germline, CDR1 MRHNA and CDR2 SNTAGT. CDR3 loop: CAETGLGLKAFF. The CDR3 nucleotides read TGTGCCGAGACAGGGCTTGGACTTAAAGCTTTCTTT.

A word on this clone: Germline and junction disagree at one end, which may indicate a read error. The genes are TRBV15 and TRBJ2-7; TRBD2 is a possible D gene (6 bases). The germline V gene has CDR1 LNHNV and CDR2 YYDKDF (reference sequence). This CDR3 is 15 amino acids long. The CDR3 spells CATSRGGRQGYGQYF. In DNA form, the CDR3 reads TGTGCCACCAGCAGGGGGGGAAGGCAGGGCTACGGGCAGTACTTC.

This clone has a handful of counts. The chain recombines TRBV19 with TRBJ2-2; the match to TRBD1 covers 11 bases. Trimming took 5 bases from V and 6 from J; bases not matched to a gene: 5. The CDR3 totals 15 residues. Germline CDR1 LNHDA, CDR2 SQIVND (reference sequence). This CDR3 is CASSAGQGVAGELFF. The CDR3 DNA is TGTGCCAGTAGTGCGGGACAGGGGGTGGCCGGGGAGCTGTTTTTT.

This chain joins TRBV7-7 and TRBJ2-1, with D maybe TRBD1 (6 bases). The V end lost 4 bases, the J end lost 9 bases, and 13 bases lay between the germline ends. Germline CDR1 SSHAT, CDR2 FNYEAQ (reference sequence). There are 13 residues in the CDR3. The CDR3 reads CASSSSEGGEQFF. DNA of the CDR3: TGTGCCAGCAGCTCTTCAGAAGGGGGTGAGCAGTTCTTC. Filled out from reference TRBV7-7 and TRBJ2-1, the complete variable domain reads GAGVSQSPRYKVTKRGQDVTLRCDPISSHATLYWYQQALGQGPEFLTYFNYEAQPDKSGLPSDRFSAERPEGSISTLTIQRTEQRDSAMYRCASSSSEGGEQFFGPGTRLTVL.

V gene TRBV2 combines with J gene TRBJ2-7; TRBD1 aligns across 9 bases. After removal of 10 bases from V and 3 bases from J, the junction contained 10 bases not matched to a gene. CDR1 and CDR2 from the germline V gene are SNHLY and FYNNEI. The CDR3 is 14 residues long. This chain's CDR3 is CAIASGTGSYEQYF. The CDR3 nucleotides are TGTGCCATCGCCTCCGGGACAGGGAGCTACGAGCAGTACTTC.

DNA of the CDR3: TGCGCCAGCAGCCAAGTTCAGGAATACTCCTACGAGCAGTACTTC. Translation gives CASSQVQEYSYEQYF. The chain has TRBV4-1 and TRBJ2-7; D gene unclear. The CDR3 contains 15 residues. CDR1 and CDR2 from the germline V gene are MGHRA and YSYEKL. V was pared by 1 base and J by 0 bases, with 10 bases between.

The chain couples TRBV11-2 to TRBJ2-3, with D hard to call. There are 11 residues in the CDR3. Germline values: CDR1 SGHAT, CDR2 FQNNGV. The V end lost 3 bases, the J end lost 6 bases, and 4 bases lay between the germline ends. Here the CDR3 DNA reads TGTGCCAGCAGCTTCTACGATACGCAGTATTTT. The encoded protein is CASSFYDTQYF.

The chain uses TRBV5-6 and TRBJ2-5, with D unresolved. Looked up from germline, CDR1 is SGHDT and CDR2 is YYEEEE. Trimming took off 2 bases at V and 4 bases at J, with 12 bases between the two ends. This CDR3 contains 14 residues. The CDR3 DNA follows: TGTGCCAGCAGCTTTTACGGGTCTGGAGAGACCCAGTACTTC. The encoded protein is CASSFYGSGETQYF.

The genes are TRBV15 and TRBJ2-5; the match to TRBD2 covers 9 bases. The end of the DNA is better explained by TRBJ2-7, so the J call may be wrong. The CDR3 covers 15 residues. The germline gives CDR1 LNHNV, CDR2 YYDKDF (reference sequence). In DNA, the CDR3 is TGTGCCACCAGCAGAGATGCGGGAGGGTCCTACGAGCAGTACTTC. Translated: CATSRDAGGSYEQYF.

The V and J genes are TRBV25-1 and TRBJ2-7, with 7 bases fitting TRBD2. The CDR3 consists of 16 residues. Germline values: CDR1 MGHDK, CDR2 SYGVNS. Trimming took 1 base from V and 6 from J; bases not matched to a gene: 12. This CDR3 is CASSELGKGGSGEQYF. CDR3 coding DNA: TGTGCCAGCAGTGAATTGGGAAAGGGAGGGTCGGGCGAGCAGTACTTC.

The rearrangement joins TRBV5-1 to TRBJ1-3, with 9 bases fitting TRBD1. This CDR3 has 15 amino acids. V gave up 4 bases and J gave up 6 bases; unmatched junction bases: 8. The germline V gene encodes CDR1 SGHRS and CDR2 YFSETQ. CDR3 bases: TGCGCCAGCAGCCGGGGACAGGGTGAGGAAAACACCATATATTTT. Protein sequence: CASSRGQGEENTIYF.

The V and J genes are TRBV7-2 and TRBJ1-2, with D maybe TRBD1 (5 bases). Trimming removed 1 base at V and 5 bases at J, with 11 bases between. The CDR3 has 14 residues. Germline V gene data show CDR1 as SGHTA and CDR2 as FQGNSA. CDR3 nucleotide sequence: TGTGCCAGCAGCTTAGGGGCAGGGCCTTATGGCTACACCTTC. Translating gives CASSLGAGPYGYTF.

The rearrangement joins TRBV5-1 to TRBJ1-3; D gene ambiguous. Germline V CDR1 and CDR2: SGHRS, YFSETQ. V was clipped by 0 bases and J by 1 base, with 11 bases between them. The CDR3 spans 16 residues. CDR3 sequence (DNA): TGCGCCAGCAGCTTGGTCGGGTCTGTATCTGGAAACACCATATATTTT. Translation gives CASSLVGSVSGNTIYF.

The genes are TRBV19 and TRBJ2-7, with D possibly being TRBD1 (5 bases). This CDR3 region has 13 residues. V shed 6 bases and J shed 5 bases, with 14 bases lying between them. CDR1 and CDR2 (germline): LNHDA, SQIVND (reference sequence). The CDR3, as DNA: TGTGCCAGTAGACCGAAGGGCAGGGACGAGCAGTACTTC. Its protein is CASRPKGRDEQYF.

The chain recombines TRBV18 with TRBJ2-5, with unresolved D. V lost 3 bases and J 5 bases, leaving 4 bases between the germline ends. Per germline, CDR1 KGHSH and CDR2 LQKENI. CDR3 length: 11 residues. The CDR3 DNA sequence: TGTGCCAGCTCACCGGAGGAGACCCAGTACTTC. This encodes CASSPEETQYF.

This clone was seen only a few times. The V gene is TRBV15, the J gene TRBJ2-3, with D tentatively TRBD2 (7 bases). The CDR3 contains 14 residues. Germline V gene data show CDR1 as LNHNV and CDR2 as YYDKDF (reference sequence). V was clipped by 5 bases and J by 2 bases, with 11 bases between them. DNA for the CDR3: TGTGCCACCAGCGCGGGGGCGTTCACAGATACGCAGTATTTT. Translating it yields CATSAGAFTDTQYF.

The rearrangement links TRBV5-4 to TRBJ2-4, with TRBD1 as a possible D gene (7 bases). This CDR3 has 15 amino acids. V was clipped by 0 bases and J by 7 bases, with 14 bases between them. Germline assignment: CDR1 SGHNT and CDR2 YYREEE (reference sequence). The CDR3 loop is CASSLAGGGGNIQYF. The CDR3 nucleotides read TGTGCCAGCAGCTTGGCCGGAGGAGGGGGCAACATTCAGTACTTC. Variable domain in full (rest from reference TRBV5-4 and TRBJ2-4): ETGVTQSPTHLIKTRGQQVTLRCSSQSGHNTVSWYQQALGQGPQFIFQYYREEENGRGNFPPRFSGLQFPNYSSELNVNALELDDSALYLCASSLAGGGGNIQYFGAGTRLSVL.

The count of this clone is one. The chain recombines TRBV27 with TRBJ1-5, with D possibly being TRBD1 (5 bases). There are 14 residues in the CDR3. Per germline, CDR1 MNHEY and CDR2 SMNVEV (reference sequence). V dropped 5 bases and J dropped 6 bases, with 14 bases sitting between them. CDR3 coding DNA: TGTGCCAGCAGTCGAAGCCAGGGTATTCAGCCCCAGCATTTT. This translates into CASSRSQGIQPQHF.

This clone has only a few counts. The chain uses TRBV19 and TRBJ1-2, with 10 bases lining up with TRBD1. The germline V gene encodes CDR1 LNHDA and CDR2 SQIVND (reference sequence). CDR3 length: 15 amino acids. V gave up 5 bases and J gave up 8 bases; unmatched junction bases: 11. The DNA of the CDR3 is TGTGCCAGTAGTTACCCGGGACAGGGGAGAGGCGGCTACACCTTC. Translation gives CASSYPGQGRGGYTF.

J is TRBJ2-6 and V is TRBV11-3; D not resolved. This CDR3 region has 16 residues. Trimming removed 0 bases at V and 0 bases at J, with 6 bases between. Germline V gene sequence: CDR1 SGHNT, CDR2 YENEEA. As DNA, the CDR3 is TGTGCCAGCAGCTTAGAGGGCGACTCTGGGGCCAACGTCCTGACTTTC. Translated, it gives CASSLEGDSGANVLTF.